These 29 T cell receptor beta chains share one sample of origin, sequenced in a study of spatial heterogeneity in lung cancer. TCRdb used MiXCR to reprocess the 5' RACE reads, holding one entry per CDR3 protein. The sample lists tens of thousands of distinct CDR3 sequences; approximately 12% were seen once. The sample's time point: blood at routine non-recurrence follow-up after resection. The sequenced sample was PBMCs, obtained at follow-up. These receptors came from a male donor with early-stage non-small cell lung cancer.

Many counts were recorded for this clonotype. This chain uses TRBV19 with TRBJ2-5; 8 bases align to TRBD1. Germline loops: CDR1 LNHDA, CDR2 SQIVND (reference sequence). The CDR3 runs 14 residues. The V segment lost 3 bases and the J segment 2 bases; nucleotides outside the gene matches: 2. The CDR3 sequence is CASSMWDRQETQYF. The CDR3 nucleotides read TGTGCCAGTAGTATGTGGGACAGGCAAGAGACCCAGTACTTC. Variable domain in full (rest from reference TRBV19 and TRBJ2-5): DGGITQSPKYLFRKEGQNVTLSCEQNLNHDAMYWYRQDPGQGLRLIYYSQIVNDFQKGDIAEGYSVSREKKESFPLTVTSAQKNPTAFYLCASSMWDRQETQYFGPGTRLLVL.

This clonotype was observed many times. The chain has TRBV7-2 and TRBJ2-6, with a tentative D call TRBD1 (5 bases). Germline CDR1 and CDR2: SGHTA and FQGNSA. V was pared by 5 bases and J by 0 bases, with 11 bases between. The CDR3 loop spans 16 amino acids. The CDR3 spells CASSVSGFSGANVLTF. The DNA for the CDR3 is TGTGCCAGCAGCGTCTCAGGGTTCTCTGGGGCCAACGTCCTGACTTTC.

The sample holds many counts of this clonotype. The CDR3 DNA is TGTGCCAGCAGCCGCCTTTCAGGGGATGGAAACACCATATATTTT. Translated, it gives CASSRLSGDGNTIYF. The chain uses TRBV6-5 and TRBJ1-3; maybe TRBD1 (6 bases). Per the germline V gene, CDR1 is MNHEY and CDR2 is SVGAGI. This CDR3 contains 15 residues. V was trimmed by 6 bases and J by 3 bases, leaving 15 bases between them.

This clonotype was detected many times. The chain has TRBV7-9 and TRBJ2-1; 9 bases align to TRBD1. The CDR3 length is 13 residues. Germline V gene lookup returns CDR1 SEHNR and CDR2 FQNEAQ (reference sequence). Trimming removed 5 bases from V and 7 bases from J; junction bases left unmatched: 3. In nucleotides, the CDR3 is TGTGCCAGCAGCCGACAGGGGGTGAATGAGCAGTTCTTC. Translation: CASSRQGVNEQFF.

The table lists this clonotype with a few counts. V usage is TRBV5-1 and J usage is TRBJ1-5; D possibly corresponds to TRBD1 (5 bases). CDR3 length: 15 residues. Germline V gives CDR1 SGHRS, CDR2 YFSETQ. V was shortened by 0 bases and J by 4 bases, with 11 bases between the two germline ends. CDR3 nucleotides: TGCGCCAGCAGCTTGGGGACATCGGAGAATCAGCCCCAGCATTTT. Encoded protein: CASSLGTSENQPQHF.

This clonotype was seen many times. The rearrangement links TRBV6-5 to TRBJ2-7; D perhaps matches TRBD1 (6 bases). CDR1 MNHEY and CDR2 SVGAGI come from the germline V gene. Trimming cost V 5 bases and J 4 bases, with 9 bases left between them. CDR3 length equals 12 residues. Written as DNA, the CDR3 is TGTGCCAGCAGTCGGACAGTTTACGAGCAGTACTTC. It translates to CASSRTVYEQYF.

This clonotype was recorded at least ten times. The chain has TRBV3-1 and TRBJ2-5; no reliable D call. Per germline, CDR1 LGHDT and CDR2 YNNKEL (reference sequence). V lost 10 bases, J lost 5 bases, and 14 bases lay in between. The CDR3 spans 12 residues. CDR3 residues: CATSGEEETQYF. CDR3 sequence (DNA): TGTGCCACGTCTGGTGAGGAGGAGACCCAGTACTTC.

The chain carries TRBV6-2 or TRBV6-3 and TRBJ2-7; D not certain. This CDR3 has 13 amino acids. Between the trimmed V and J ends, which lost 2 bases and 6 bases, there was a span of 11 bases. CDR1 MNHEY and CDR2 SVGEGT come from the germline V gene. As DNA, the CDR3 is TGTGCCAGCAGTTACGGTAAGGGTAGCGAGCAGTACTTC. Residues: CASSYGKGSEQYF.

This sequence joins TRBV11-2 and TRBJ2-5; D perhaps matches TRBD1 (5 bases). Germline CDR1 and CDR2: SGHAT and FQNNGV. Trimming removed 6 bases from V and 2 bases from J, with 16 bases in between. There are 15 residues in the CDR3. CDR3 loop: CASSKAGFPQETQYF. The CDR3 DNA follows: TGTGCCAGCAGTAAAGCAGGGTTTCCTCAAGAGACCCAGTACTTC.

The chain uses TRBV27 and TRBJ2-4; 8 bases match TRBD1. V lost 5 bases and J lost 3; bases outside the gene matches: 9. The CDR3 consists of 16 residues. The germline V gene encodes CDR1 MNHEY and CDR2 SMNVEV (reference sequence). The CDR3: CASSPRTGYGKNIQYF. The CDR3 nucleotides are TGTGCCAGCAGTCCTCGGACAGGGTATGGCAAAAACATTCAGTACTTC.

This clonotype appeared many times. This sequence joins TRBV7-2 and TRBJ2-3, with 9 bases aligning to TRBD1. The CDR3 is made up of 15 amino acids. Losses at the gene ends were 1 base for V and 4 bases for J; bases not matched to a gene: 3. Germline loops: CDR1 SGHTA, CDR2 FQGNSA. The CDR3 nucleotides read TGTGCCAGCAGCTTAGTGGGGGACAGGGCAGATACGCAGTATTTT. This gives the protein CASSLVGDRADTQYF.

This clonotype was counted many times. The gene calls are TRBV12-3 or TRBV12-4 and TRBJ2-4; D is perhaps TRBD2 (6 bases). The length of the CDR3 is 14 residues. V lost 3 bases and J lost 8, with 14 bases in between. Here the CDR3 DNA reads TGTGCCAGCAGTTTGCGGGGAGGCCAGGACATTCAGTACTTC. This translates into CASSLRGGQDIQYF.

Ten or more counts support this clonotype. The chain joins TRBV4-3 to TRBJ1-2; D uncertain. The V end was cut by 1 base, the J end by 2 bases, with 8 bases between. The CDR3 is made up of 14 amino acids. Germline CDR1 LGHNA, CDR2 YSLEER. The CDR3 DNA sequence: TGCGCCAGCAGCCAAGCTCAGTTAAACTATGGCTACACCTTC. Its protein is CASSQAQLNYGYTF.

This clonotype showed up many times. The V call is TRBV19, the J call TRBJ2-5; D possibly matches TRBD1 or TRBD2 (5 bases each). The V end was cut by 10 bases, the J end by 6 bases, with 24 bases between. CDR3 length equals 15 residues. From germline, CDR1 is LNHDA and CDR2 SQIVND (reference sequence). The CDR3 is CATRVGSGHWKTQYF. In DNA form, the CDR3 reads TGTGCCACCAGGGTAGGGAGCGGCCACTGGAAGACCCAGTACTTC.

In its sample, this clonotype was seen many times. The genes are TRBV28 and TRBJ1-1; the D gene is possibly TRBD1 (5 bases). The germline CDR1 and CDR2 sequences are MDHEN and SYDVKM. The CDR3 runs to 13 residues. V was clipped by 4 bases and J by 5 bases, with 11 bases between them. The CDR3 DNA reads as TGTGCCAGCAGTTCCCGAGGGACTACTGAAGCTTTCTTT. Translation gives CASSSRGTTEAFF.

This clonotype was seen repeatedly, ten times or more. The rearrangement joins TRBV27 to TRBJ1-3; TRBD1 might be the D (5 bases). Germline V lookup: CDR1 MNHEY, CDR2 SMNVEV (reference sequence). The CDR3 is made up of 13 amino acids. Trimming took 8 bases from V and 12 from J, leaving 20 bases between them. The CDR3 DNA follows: TGTGCCAGCCGGGACGGATCTCGGAACGTCATATATTTT. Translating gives CASRDGSRNVIYF.

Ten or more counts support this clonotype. This CDR3 reads CASSLPGLPHEQYF. DNA of the CDR3: TGTGCCAGCAGCCTACCGGGACTTCCTCACGAGCAGTACTTC. The chain joins TRBV7-9 to TRBJ2-7; D may be TRBD2 (6 bases). V lost 5 bases and J lost 5, with 16 bases in between. The CDR3 totals 14 residues. In germline, CDR1 is SEHNR, CDR2 FQNEAQ (reference sequence).

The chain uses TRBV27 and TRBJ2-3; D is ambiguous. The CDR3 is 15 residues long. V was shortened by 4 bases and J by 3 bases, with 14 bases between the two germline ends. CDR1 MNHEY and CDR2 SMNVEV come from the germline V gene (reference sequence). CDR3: CASSSSSYGTDTQYF. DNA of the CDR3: TGTGCCAGCAGTTCCTCCTCGTATGGAACAGATACGCAGTATTTT.

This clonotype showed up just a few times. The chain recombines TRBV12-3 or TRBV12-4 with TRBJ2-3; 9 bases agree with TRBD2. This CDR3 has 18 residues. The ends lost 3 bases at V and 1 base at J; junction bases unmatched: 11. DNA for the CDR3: TGTGCCAGCAGTTTGAGAAGCGGGGGGCCGAGGGGCACAGATACGCAGTATTTT. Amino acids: CASSLRSGGPRGTDTQYF.

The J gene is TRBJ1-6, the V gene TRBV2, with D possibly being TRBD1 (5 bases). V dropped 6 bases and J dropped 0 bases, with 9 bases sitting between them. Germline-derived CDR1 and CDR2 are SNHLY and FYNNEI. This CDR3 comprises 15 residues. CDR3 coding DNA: TGTGCCAGCAGAGGGGTGGGCTCCTATAATTCACCCCTCCACTTT. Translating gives CASRGVGSYNSPLHF. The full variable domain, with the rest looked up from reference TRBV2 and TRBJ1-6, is EPEVTQTPSHQVTQMGQEVILRCVPISNHLYFYWYRQILGQKVEFLVSFYNNEISEKSEIFDDQFSVERPDGSNFTLKIRSTKLEDSAMYFCASRGVGSYNSPLHFGNGTRLTVT.

For the CDR3, the DNA is TGTGCCAGCAGCTTAGGCATATCAGATACGCAGTATTTT. Protein: CASSLGISDTQYF. The chain has TRBV7-9 and TRBJ2-3, with D hard to call. Germline-derived CDR1 and CDR2 are SEHNR and FQNEAQ (reference sequence). The germline V and J ends were trimmed by 1 base and 4 bases, with 6 bases remaining between them. The CDR3 sequence is 13 residues long. Filled out from reference TRBV7-9 and TRBJ2-3, the complete variable domain reads DTGVSQNPRHKITKRGQNVTFRCDPISEHNRLYWYRQTLGQGPEFLTYFQNEAQLEKSRLLSDRFSAERPKGSFSTLEIQRTEQGDSAMYLCASSLGISDTQYFGPGTRLTVL.

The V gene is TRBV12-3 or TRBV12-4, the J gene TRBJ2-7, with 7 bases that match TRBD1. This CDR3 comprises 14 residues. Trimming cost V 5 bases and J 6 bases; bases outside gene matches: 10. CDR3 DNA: TGTGCCAGCAGTCCGAACAGGGGTAGGGGCGAGCAGTACTTC. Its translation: CASSPNRGRGEQYF.

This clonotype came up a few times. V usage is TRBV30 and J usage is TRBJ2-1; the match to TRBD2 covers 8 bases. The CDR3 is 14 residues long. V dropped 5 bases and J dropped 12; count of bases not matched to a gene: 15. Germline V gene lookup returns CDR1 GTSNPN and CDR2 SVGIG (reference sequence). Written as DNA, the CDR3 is TGTGCCTGGGGCGTTAGCGGGGCCACTGGGTGGCAGTTCTTC. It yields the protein CAWGVSGATGWQFF. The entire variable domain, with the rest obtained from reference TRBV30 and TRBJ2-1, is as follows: SQTIHQWPATLVQPVGSPLSLECTVEGTSNPNLYWYRQAAGRGLQLLFYSVGIGQISSEVPQNLSASRPQDRQFILSSKKLLLSDSGFYLCAWGVSGATGWQFFGPGTRLTVL.

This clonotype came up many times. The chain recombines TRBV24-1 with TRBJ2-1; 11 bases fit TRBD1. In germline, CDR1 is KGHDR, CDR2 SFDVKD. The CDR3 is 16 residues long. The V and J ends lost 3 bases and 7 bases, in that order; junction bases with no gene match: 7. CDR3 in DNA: TGTGCCACCAGTGATCCCGGACAGGGGGCTTCGAATGAGCAGTTCTTC. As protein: CATSDPGQGASNEQFF.

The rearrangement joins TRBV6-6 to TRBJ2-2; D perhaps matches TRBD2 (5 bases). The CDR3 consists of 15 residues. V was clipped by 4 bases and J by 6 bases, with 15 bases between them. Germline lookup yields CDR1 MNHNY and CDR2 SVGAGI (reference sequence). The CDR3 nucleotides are TGTGCCAGCAGTTTCGGACTTTTTGGCCCCGGGGAGCTGTTTTTT. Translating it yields CASSFGLFGPGELFF.

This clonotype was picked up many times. The DNA for the CDR3 is TGTGCCAGCAGCCGGGGCAGTCTATATGGCTACACCTTC. This encodes CASSRGSLYGYTF. The chain employs TRBV5-5 and TRBJ1-2, with a possible D match to TRBD1 (5 bases). V lost 4 bases, J lost 5 bases, and 12 bases lay in between. Germline V lookup: CDR1 SGHKS, CDR2 YYEKEE (reference sequence). The CDR3 is made up of 13 amino acids.

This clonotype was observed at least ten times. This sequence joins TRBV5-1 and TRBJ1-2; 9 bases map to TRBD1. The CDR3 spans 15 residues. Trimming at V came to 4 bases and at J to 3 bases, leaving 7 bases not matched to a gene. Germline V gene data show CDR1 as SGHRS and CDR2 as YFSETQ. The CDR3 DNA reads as TGCGCCAGCAGCCTGGAGCGGACAGGGGACTATGGCTACACCTTC. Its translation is CASSLERTGDYGYTF. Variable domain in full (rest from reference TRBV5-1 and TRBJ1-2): KAGVTQTPRYLIKTRGQQVTLSCSPISGHRSVSWYQQTPGQGLQFLFEYFSETQRNKGNFPGRFSGRQFSNSRSEMNVSTLELGDSALYLCASSLERTGDYGYTFGSGTRLTVV.

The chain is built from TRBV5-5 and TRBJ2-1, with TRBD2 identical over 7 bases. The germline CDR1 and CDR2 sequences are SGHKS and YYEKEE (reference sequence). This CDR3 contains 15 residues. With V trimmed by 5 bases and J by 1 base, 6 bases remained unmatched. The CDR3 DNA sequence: TGTGCCAGCAGGCAAGGACTAGTATCCTACAATGAGCAGTTCTTC. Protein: CASRQGLVSYNEQFF.

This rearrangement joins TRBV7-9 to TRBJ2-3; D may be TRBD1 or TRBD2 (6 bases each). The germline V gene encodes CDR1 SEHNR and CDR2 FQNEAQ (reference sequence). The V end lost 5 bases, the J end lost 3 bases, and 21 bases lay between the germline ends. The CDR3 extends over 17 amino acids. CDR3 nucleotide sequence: TGTGCCAGCAGCCCCCCCGGTGGGGGGCCGCCTACAGATACGCAGTATTTT. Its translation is CASSPPGGGPPTDTQYF.